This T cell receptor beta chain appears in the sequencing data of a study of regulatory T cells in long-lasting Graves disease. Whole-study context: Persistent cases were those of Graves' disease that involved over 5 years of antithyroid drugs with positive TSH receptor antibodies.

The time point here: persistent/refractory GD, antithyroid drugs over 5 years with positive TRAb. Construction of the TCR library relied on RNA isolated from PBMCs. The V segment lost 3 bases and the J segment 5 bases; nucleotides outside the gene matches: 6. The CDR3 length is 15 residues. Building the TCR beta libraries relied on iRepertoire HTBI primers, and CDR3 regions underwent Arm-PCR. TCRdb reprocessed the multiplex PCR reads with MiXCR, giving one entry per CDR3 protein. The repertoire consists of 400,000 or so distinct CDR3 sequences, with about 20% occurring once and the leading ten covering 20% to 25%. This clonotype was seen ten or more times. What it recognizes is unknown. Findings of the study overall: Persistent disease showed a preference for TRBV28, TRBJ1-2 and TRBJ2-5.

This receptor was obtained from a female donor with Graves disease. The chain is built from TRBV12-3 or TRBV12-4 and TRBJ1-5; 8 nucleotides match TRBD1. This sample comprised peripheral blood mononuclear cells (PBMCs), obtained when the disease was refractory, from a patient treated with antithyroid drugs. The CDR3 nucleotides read TGTGCCAGCAGTTTTAGGGACAGGATGGATCAGCCCCAGCATTTT. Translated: CASSFRDRMDQPQHF.